A single sample is the source of the 29 T cell receptor beta chains below, sequenced in a study of blood T cell repertoires in COVID-19. Here immunoSEQ multiplex PCR was the method, and the copy in TCRdb shows in-frame clones only, minus some. The table records 45,000 to 50,000 clones, over 80% of them present only once. Sequencing was done on a sample of peripheral blood. The origin of the receptors is a man aged 65 to 79 with acute or convalescent COVID-19.

The CDR3 reads CASSPEGLGEQFF. In nucleotides, the CDR3 is TGTGCCAGCTCACCAGAGGGACTTGGTGAGCAGTTCTTC. V usage is TRBV18 and J usage is TRBJ2-1; possible D gene TRBD2, 6 bases. Trimming cost V 2 bases and J 9 bases, with 11 bases left between them. The length of the CDR3 is 13 residues. Germline V CDR1 and CDR2: KGHSH, LQKENI.

This chain links TRBV30 with TRBJ1-6, with D uncertain. Trimming took off 6 bases at V and 7 bases at J, with 16 bases between the two ends. There are 14 residues in the CDR3. Germline CDR1 and CDR2: GTSNPN and SVGIG (reference sequence). Here the CDR3 reads CACPRVTGNSPLHF. The CDR3 DNA reads TGTGCCTGCCCCCGTGTTACGGGAAATTCACCCCTCCACTTT.

CDR3 nucleotide sequence: TGTGCCATCAGTTCTGCCCCTCCGGGCAGGGCTAATTCACCCCTCCACTTT. It yields the protein CAISSAPPGRANSPLHF. V usage is TRBV10-3 and J usage is TRBJ1-6; perhaps TRBD1 as D (5 bases). CDR3 length: 17 residues. Germline assignment: CDR1 ENHRY and CDR2 SYGVKD. The germline V and J ends were trimmed by 5 bases and 6 bases, with 20 bases remaining between them.

The chain recombines TRBV14 with TRBJ1-2, with D unresolved. CDR1 is SGHDN, CDR2 FVKESK, per germline. Trimming pared 6 bases from V and 3 bases from J, leaving 20 bases between. The CDR3 is 16 residues long. For the CDR3, the DNA is TGTGCCAGCAGAAAAGCCAAGCCTGGAGGTGACTATGGCTACACCTTC. Its protein product is CASRKAKPGGDYGYTF.

The chain recombines TRBV25-1 with TRBJ1-2, with TRBD1 identical over 7 bases. CDR3 length equals 14 residues. Per germline, CDR1 MGHDK and CDR2 SYGVNS. The trim removed 5 bases at V and 6 bases at J, leaving 9 bases unmatched. CDR3 amino acids: CASSSQGGYNGYTF. The CDR3 DNA is TGTGCCAGCAGTTCCCAGGGGGGATACAATGGCTACACCTTC.

The chain carries TRBV6-5 and TRBJ2-7; 8 nucleotides align to TRBD2. Trimming removed 5 bases from V and 6 bases from J; junction bases left unmatched: 9. From germline, CDR1 is MNHEY and CDR2 SVGAGI. There are 14 residues in the CDR3. CDR3 region: CASSPRGGISEQYF. The DNA for the CDR3 is TGTGCCAGCAGTCCCCGGGGGGGGATAAGCGAGCAGTACTTC.

The J gene is TRBJ1-1, the V gene TRBV7-8; unclear D gene. The CDR3 is 13 residues long. V was trimmed by 4 bases and J by 1 base, leaving 7 bases between them. CDR1 is SGHVS and CDR2 is FQNEAQ in the germline V gene. CDR3 loop: CASSSPSNTEAFF. The CDR3 nucleotides read TGTGCCAGCAGCTCCCCATCGAACACTGAAGCTTTCTTT.

The V gene is TRBV4-3, the J gene TRBJ1-4, with 8 positions matching TRBD1. Germline V gene sequence: CDR1 LGHNA, CDR2 YSLEER. J lost 2 bases, V lost 0 bases, and 2 bases had no gene match. The CDR3 totals 16 residues. This CDR3 reads CASSQDTGGTNEKLFF. DNA for the CDR3: TGCGCCAGCAGCCAAGATACAGGGGGTACTAATGAAAAACTGTTTTTT.

The chain links TRBV7-9 to TRBJ2-5; possibly TRBD2 for D (6 bases). Trimming removed 5 bases at V and 5 bases at J, with 15 bases between. This CDR3 contains 14 residues. Germline CDR1 and CDR2: SEHNR and FQNEAQ (reference sequence). CDR3 coding DNA: TGTGCCAGCAGCGGTAGACTAGGCCCGGAGACCCAGTACTTC. Protein sequence: CASSGRLGPETQYF.

The J gene is TRBJ1-6, the V gene TRBV4-1; D is possibly TRBD1 (6 bases). V dropped 0 bases and J dropped 11 bases, with 20 bases sitting between them. The CDR3 contains 17 residues. From germline, CDR1 is MGHRA and CDR2 YSYEKL. This CDR3 reads CASSQDYAGAMKTPLHF. The CDR3 DNA follows: TGCGCCAGCAGCCAAGATTATGCGGGGGCGATGAAGACACCCCTCCACTTT.

The chain uses TRBV28 and TRBJ2-7; D unresolved. Germline CDR1 is MDHEN and CDR2 is SYDVKM. V was cut by 3 bases and J by 4 bases, with 10 bases left in between. The CDR3 length is 13 residues. The CDR3 reads CASSFITAYEQYF. The CDR3 region has the DNA TGTGCCAGCAGTTTTATCACAGCATACGAGCAGTACTTC.

This clone occurred a few times. J is TRBJ2-7 and V is TRBV3-1 (or the pseudogene TRBV3-2); no reliable D call. The CDR3 extends over 13 amino acids. CDR1 LGHDT and CDR2 YNNKEL come from the germline V gene (reference sequence). Trimming left V 0 bases short and J 6 bases short, with 9 bases between. CDR3 amino acids: CASSQELNSEQYF. In nucleotides, the CDR3 is TGTGCCAGCAGCCAAGAGCTCAACTCCGAGCAGTACTTC.

V usage is TRBV5-4 and J usage is TRBJ1-1; TRBD1 agrees at 8 bases. V was clipped by 2 bases and J by 5 bases; unmatched bases: 5. The CDR3 consists of 14 residues. The germline gives CDR1 SGHNT, CDR2 YYREEE (reference sequence). CDR3 sequence reads: CASSFGTGGTEAFF. The CDR3 coding sequence is TGTGCCAGCAGCTTTGGGACAGGAGGAACTGAAGCTTTCTTT.

The chain is built from TRBV5-6 and TRBJ2-7; 8 positions match TRBD2. The CDR3 runs 15 residues. With V trimmed by 2 bases and J by 2 bases, 6 bases remained unmatched. Germline loops: CDR1 SGHDT, CDR2 YYEEEE. The CDR3 DNA reads as TGTGCCAGCAGCTTTGCGCCGGGGGGGCCCTACGAGCAGTACTTC. Translating gives CASSFAPGGPYEQYF.

This clone has just a few counts. The sample holds other DNA sequences that translate to the same CDR3. The V gene is TRBV18, the J gene TRBJ2-7; TRBD1 is a possible D gene (5 bases). The CDR3 is 12 residues long. From germline, CDR1 is KGHSH and CDR2 LQKENI. V lost 3 bases to trimming and J lost 6 bases, with 9 bases between them. CDR3 loop: CASSPERGEQYF. The CDR3 coding sequence is TGTGCCAGCTCACCCGAAAGGGGCGAGCAGTACTTC. The full variable domain, completed using reference TRBV18 and TRBJ2-7, is NAGVMQNPRHLVRRRGQEARLRCSPMKGHSHVYWYRQLPEEGLKFMVYLQKENIIDESGMPKERFSAEFPKEGPSILRIQQVVRGDSAAYFCASSPERGEQYFGPGTRLTVT.

This clone was counted only a few times. The chain joins TRBV15 to TRBJ1-6; D might be TRBD1 (6 bases). The CDR3 runs to 15 residues. V gave up 0 bases and J gave up 6 bases, with 9 bases separating them. Germline-derived CDR1 and CDR2 are LNHNV and YYDKDF (reference sequence). CDR3 amino acids: CATSREEGGNSPLHF. In DNA, the CDR3 is TGTGCCACCAGCAGAGAGGAAGGGGGTAATTCACCCCTCCACTTT.

The gene calls are TRBV30 and TRBJ2-2; tentatively, D is TRBD2 (6 bases). Germline V CDR1 and CDR2: GTSNPN, SVGIG (reference sequence). V lost 1 base, J lost 2 bases, and 17 bases lay in between. The CDR3 extends over 17 amino acids. This CDR3 reads CAWSDRTGTGNTGELFF. The CDR3 DNA follows: TGTGCCTGGAGTGACCGAACCGGGACTGGCAACACCGGGGAGCTGTTTTTT.

The sample holds a few counts of this clone. The chain uses TRBV7-2 and TRBJ2-7; the D gene is possibly TRBD2 (5 bases). V dropped 2 bases and J dropped 5 bases, with 13 bases sitting between them. Germline V gives CDR1 SGHTA, CDR2 FQGNSA. CDR3 length: 14 residues. The CDR3 DNA reads TGTGCCAGCAGCTTAAGCCGGGGAAGGAACGAGCAGTACTTC. Translating it yields CASSLSRGRNEQYF. The variable domain in full, with the rest retrieved from reference TRBV7-2 and TRBJ2-7, is GAGVSQSPSNKVTEKGKDVELRCDPISGHTALYWYRQSLGQGLEFLIYFQGNSAPDKSGLPSDRFSAERTGGSVSTLTIQRTQQEDSAVYLCASSLSRGRNEQYFGPGTRLTVT.

In this sample, this clone turned up once. The chain links TRBV7-9 to TRBJ1-2, with D perhaps TRBD1 (5 bases). V lost 9 bases and J lost 8, with 19 bases in between. The CDR3 spans 13 residues. Germline lookup yields CDR1 SEHNR and CDR2 FQNEAQ (reference sequence). DNA for the CDR3: TGTGCCAGTGAGAGGGACTTGGGGGTCGGCTACACCTTC. Its translation is CASERDLGVGYTF.

The rearrangement links TRBV6-6 to TRBJ2-1; 7 bases align to TRBD1. CDR1 is MNHNY, CDR2 SVGAGI, per germline (reference sequence). The J segment lost 12 bases and the V segment lost 6 bases, leaving 5 bases of the junction unmatched. The CDR3 covers 11 residues. This CDR3 reads CASSTGAGQFF. In DNA, the CDR3 is TGTGCCAGCAGCACAGGGGCGGGGCAGTTCTTC.

The V call is TRBV5-1, the J call TRBJ1-4, with TRBD1 identical over 9 bases. The germline CDR1 and CDR2 sequences are SGHRS and YFSETQ. V shed 4 bases, J shed 8 bases, and the junction held 9 bases outside the gene matches. The CDR3 is 15 amino acids. The CDR3 sequence: CASSATGGLSEKLFF. The CDR3 coding sequence is TGCGCCAGCAGCGCCACAGGGGGCCTAAGCGAAAAACTGTTTTTT.

In this sample, this clone turned up a few times. This chain joins TRBV19 and TRBJ1-5, with TRBD1 as a possible D gene (5 bases). CDR3 length: 13 amino acids. V shed 10 bases and J shed 5 bases, with 15 bases lying between them. Per the germline V gene, CDR1 is LNHDA and CDR2 is SQIVND (reference sequence). DNA of the CDR3: TGTGCCATCTCAGACAGCTCCTATCAGCCCCAGCATTTT. Translated, it gives CAISDSSYQPQHF.

V usage is TRBV11-2 and J usage is TRBJ1-2, with a tentative D call TRBD1 (6 bases). The ends were cut back, 5 bases at V and 7 bases at J, with 17 bases in the middle. CDR1 is SGHAT and CDR2 is FQNNGV in the germline V gene. CDR3 length: 14 amino acids. The CDR3 sequence is CASSPLGGGSGYTF. The CDR3 DNA reads as TGTGCCAGCAGCCCCCTCGGGGGGGGCTCTGGCTACACCTTC. The full variable domain, rest sourced from reference TRBV11-2 and TRBJ1-2, is EAGVAQSPRYKIIEKRQSVAFWCNPISGHATLYWYQQILGQGPKLLIQFQNNGVVDDSQLPKDRFSAERLKGVDSTLKIQPAKLEDSAVYLCASSPLGGGSGYTFGSGTRLTVV.

The genes are TRBV30 and TRBJ1-1; 7 bases line up with TRBD1. This CDR3 has 16 residues. V shed 3 bases, J shed 0 bases, and the junction held 10 bases outside the gene matches. The V gene's germline CDR1 is GTSNPN and CDR2 SVGIG (reference sequence). The CDR3 loop reads CAWRKSTGTVNTEAFF. CDR3 bases: TGTGCCTGGAGAAAATCAACCGGGACAGTGAACACTGAAGCTTTCTTT.

The J gene is TRBJ1-5, the V gene TRBV7-6; 8 bases align to TRBD1. J lost 5 bases, V lost 6 bases, and 9 bases had no gene match. The CDR3 runs to 15 residues. The germline V gene encodes CDR1 SGHVS and CDR2 FNYEAQ. The CDR3 loop reads CASSPQGAFDQPQHF. In nucleotides, the CDR3 is TGTGCCAGCAGTCCCCAGGGGGCGTTTGATCAGCCCCAGCATTTT.

The rearrangement links TRBV15 to TRBJ1-5; D remains unclear. The V end was cut by 0 bases, the J end by 4 bases, with 10 bases between. Germline V gene data show CDR1 as LNHNV and CDR2 as YYDKDF (reference sequence). This CDR3 spans 15 amino acids. CDR3 region: CATSRDLTLNQPQHF. The CDR3, as DNA: TGTGCCACCAGCAGAGACCTGACACTTAATCAGCCCCAGCATTTT.

This clone was counted once. CDR3 amino acids: CASWEERGADTQYF. CDR3 nucleotides: TGTGCCAGCTGGGAGGAGCGGGGGGCGGATACGCAGTATTTT. This chain uses TRBV2 with TRBJ2-3, with TRBD2 identical over 9 bases. Losses at the gene ends were 8 bases for V and 6 bases for J; bases not matched to a gene: 9. Germline assignment: CDR1 SNHLY and CDR2 FYNNEI. The CDR3 has 14 residues.

The chain joins TRBV6-5 to TRBJ1-5; TRBD1 matches 8 bases. CDR3 size: 14 residues. With 6 bases clipped from V and 2 bases from J, the junction kept 3 bases outside the gene matches. CDR1 is MNHEY and CDR2 is SVGAGI in the germline V gene. CDR3 amino acids: CASRETGGNQPQHF. The CDR3 bases are TGTGCCAGCAGGGAGACAGGGGGCAATCAGCCCCAGCATTTT.

This clone was seen a single time. The chain combines TRBV6-5 with TRBJ2-7, with TRBD1 matching over 8 bases. The CDR3 covers 13 residues. With 5 bases clipped from V and 2 bases from J, the junction kept 2 bases outside the gene matches. Germline V gives CDR1 MNHEY, CDR2 SVGAGI. This CDR3 reads CASSRDRPYEQYF. CDR3 sequence (DNA): TGTGCCAGCAGTAGGGACAGGCCCTACGAGCAGTACTTC.